The rows below give T cell receptor beta chains drawn from one sample of a study of radiation and T cells in renal cell carcinoma. Data came from immunoSEQ multiplex PCR; TCRdb stores just in-frame clones and leaves some out. In the table there are 150,000 or so clones, around 90% of which are singletons. Sample: blood, taken from a patient whose treatment included radiotherapy and nephrectomy. The source of these receptors is a woman aged 65 to 85 with renal cell carcinoma. Each CDR3 is given with its conserved first and last residue. The order of the fields is CDR3 DNA, CDR3 protein, V gene, D gene, clone size, CDR3 length, J gene. The D gene is left open where the match is weak. A row's size may be missing; if present it is once, few, many or a size class.

CDR3 DNA: TGTGCCAGCAGCGTAGGCAGACCCAAGAACACCGGGGAGCTGTTTTTT
CDR3 protein: CASSVGRPKNTGELFF
V gene: TRBV9
D gene: .
clone size: .
CDR3 length: 16
J gene: TRBJ2-2

CDR3 DNA: TGTGCCAGCAGCGAGAAGGGGGGGCTAATTGGAAACACCATATATTTT
CDR3 protein: CASSEKGGLIGNTIYF
V gene: TRBV5-4
D gene: .
clone size: .
CDR3 length: 16
J gene: TRBJ1-3

CDR3 DNA: TGCGCCAGCAGTGGTCTCGAGTCGCAGTATTTT
CDR3 protein: CASSGLESQYF
V gene: TRBV10-2
D gene: .
clone size: .
CDR3 length: 11
J gene: TRBJ2-3

CDR3 DNA: TGTGCCAGCAGGACAGGTGTAGTTACAGATACGCAGTATTTT
CDR3 protein: CASRTGVVTDTQYF
V gene: TRBV6-1
D gene: .
clone size: .
CDR3 length: 14
J gene: TRBJ2-3

CDR3 DNA: TGTGCCAGCAGTGGAAACAGGGGGGGCGATCAGCCCCAGCATTTT
CDR3 protein: CASSGNRGGDQPQHF
V gene: TRBV27
D gene: TRBD1
clone size: .
CDR3 length: 15
J gene: TRBJ1-5

CDR3 DNA: TGTGCCAGCAGATATTCCCTGGGACAGTTCACTGAAGCTTTCTTT
CDR3 protein: CASRYSLGQFTEAFF
V gene: TRBV5-4
D gene: TRBD1
clone size: .
CDR3 length: 15
J gene: TRBJ1-1

CDR3 DNA: TGTGCCAGCAGCGTTAAAGGGGGATGGAATGAAAAACTGTTTTTT
CDR3 protein: CASSVKGGWNEKLFF
V gene: TRBV9
D gene: .
clone size: few
CDR3 length: 15
J gene: TRBJ1-4

CDR3 DNA: TGTGCCAGCAGTTCCCCCCTAGGAGGGAAAGAAGGAGAGACCCAGTACTTC
CDR3 protein: CASSSPLGGKEGETQYF
V gene: TRBV28
D gene: .
clone size: .
CDR3 length: 17
J gene: TRBJ2-5

CDR3 DNA: TGTGCCAGCAGTGAAGGGCTAGCGGGGGCACAGGAGCAGTTCTTC
CDR3 protein: CASSEGLAGAQEQFF
V gene: TRBV2
D gene: TRBD2
clone size: .
CDR3 length: 15
J gene: TRBJ2-1

CDR3 DNA: TGTGCCAGCAGCTTAGATAGCGCCCTAGCGAGCACAGATACGCAGTATTTT
CDR3 protein: CASSLDSALASTDTQYF
V gene: TRBV13
D gene: .
clone size: .
CDR3 length: 17
J gene: TRBJ2-3

CDR3 DNA: TGCGCCAGCAGCCGCTCTGTGGAGGGGGCCGAGCAGTACTTC
CDR3 protein: CASSRSVEGAEQYF
V gene: TRBV4-1
D gene: .
clone size: .
CDR3 length: 14
J gene: TRBJ2-7

CDR3 DNA: TGTGCCAGCAGCCTCTCCACGGTCACGGTCGGTAATGAAAAACTGTTTTTT
CDR3 protein: CASSLSTVTVGNEKLFF
V gene: TRBV7-8
D gene: .
clone size: .
CDR3 length: 17
J gene: TRBJ1-4

CDR3 DNA: TGTGCCAGCAGCCAAAATGAGGGAGCAAGGCAGTACTTC
CDR3 protein: CASSQNEGARQYF
V gene: TRBV7-9
D gene: .
clone size: .
CDR3 length: 13
J gene: TRBJ2-7

CDR3 DNA: TGTGCCAGCAGCTTAGCGGACACCCGCTCTGGAAACACCATATATTTT
CDR3 protein: CASSLADTRSGNTIYF
V gene: TRBV7-2
D gene: .
clone size: .
CDR3 length: 16
J gene: TRBJ1-3

CDR3 DNA: TGTGCCAGCAGCTTGGGTGGGACGGCTTTTTATGGCTACACCTTC
CDR3 protein: CASSLGGTAFYGYTF
V gene: TRBV5-4
D gene: .
clone size: .
CDR3 length: 15
J gene: TRBJ1-2

CDR3 DNA: TGTGCCAGCTCACCGGCGGGGGGAAGCAATCAGCCCCAGCATTTT
CDR3 protein: CASSPAGGSNQPQHF
V gene: TRBV18
D gene: .
clone size: once
CDR3 length: 15
J gene: TRBJ1-5

CDR3 DNA: TGTGCCAGTTGGGGGATGTCAGGAGAGACCCAGTACTTC
CDR3 protein: CASWGMSGETQYF
V gene: TRBV28
D gene: .
clone size: .
CDR3 length: 13
J gene: TRBJ2-5

CDR3 DNA: TGCGCCAGCAGTTTAACAGGGGGCGGCTTTGAGCAGTTCTTC
CDR3 protein: CASSLTGGGFEQFF
V gene: TRBV5-1
D gene: TRBD1
clone size: .
CDR3 length: 14
J gene: TRBJ2-1

CDR3 DNA: TGTGCCAGCAGCCAAGAAGATAGCACAGGGAACTATGGCTACACCTTC
CDR3 protein: CASSQEDSTGNYGYTF
V gene: TRBV14
D gene: .
clone size: .
CDR3 length: 16
J gene: TRBJ1-2

CDR3 DNA: TGCGCCAGCAGCCTCGGACAGGGCACAGATACGCAGTATTTT
CDR3 protein: CASSLGQGTDTQYF
V gene: TRBV4-1
D gene: TRBD1
clone size: .
CDR3 length: 14
J gene: TRBJ2-3

CDR3 DNA: TGTGCCAGCAGCTTATCCCGGGGGGTCAATGAGCAGTTCTTC
CDR3 protein: CASSLSRGVNEQFF
V gene: TRBV11-2
D gene: TRBD2
clone size: .
CDR3 length: 14
J gene: TRBJ2-1

CDR3 DNA: TGTGCCAGCACCTACCCTCTAGCGGGGGGGCAGTTCATGGATGAGCAGTTCTTC
CDR3 protein: CASTYPLAGGQFMDEQFF
V gene: TRBV28
D gene: TRBD2
clone size: .
CDR3 length: 18
J gene: TRBJ2-1

CDR3 DNA: TGTGCCAGCAGGCTAGCGGGGGGGGGTGCGCAGTATTTT
CDR3 protein: CASRLAGGGAQYF
V gene: TRBV27
D gene: TRBD2
clone size: .
CDR3 length: 13
J gene: TRBJ2-3

CDR3 DNA: TGTGCCAGCAGTTTATCCCATTCGGAGACCCAGTACTTC
CDR3 protein: CASSLSHSETQYF
V gene: TRBV28
D gene: .
clone size: .
CDR3 length: 13
J gene: TRBJ2-5

CDR3 DNA: TGTGCCAGCAGTTATAGGCCGGGACGAGATGGCTACACCTTC
CDR3 protein: CASSYRPGRDGYTF
V gene: TRBV6-5
D gene: .
clone size: .
CDR3 length: 14
J gene: TRBJ1-2

CDR3 DNA: TGTGCCAGTAGTATACGTTCGGAAGGGGGAAGAAACATTCAGTACTTC
CDR3 protein: CASSIRSEGGRNIQYF
V gene: TRBV19
D gene: .
clone size: .
CDR3 length: 16
J gene: TRBJ2-4

CDR3 DNA: TGCAGCGGGACGAACATGAACACTGAAGCTTTCTTT
CDR3 protein: CSGTNMNTEAFF
V gene: TRBV29-1
D gene: .
clone size: few
CDR3 length: 12
J gene: TRBJ1-1

CDR3 DNA: TGTGCCAGCAGACAGGGGGCAGTTGCAACTAATGAAAAACTGTTTTTT
CDR3 protein: CASRQGAVATNEKLFF
V gene: TRBV6-6
D gene: TRBD1
clone size: once
CDR3 length: 16
J gene: TRBJ1-4

CDR3 DNA: TGTGCCAGCAGTTTAAAGGGACAGAGTAATGAAAAACTGTTTTTT
CDR3 protein: CASSLKGQSNEKLFF
V gene: TRBV6-5
D gene: TRBD1
clone size: .
CDR3 length: 15
J gene: TRBJ1-4

CDR3 DNA: TGTGCCAGCAAACTAGCGGGGGGATCGTACGAGCAGTACTTC
CDR3 protein: CASKLAGGSYEQYF
V gene: TRBV2
D gene: TRBD2
clone size: .
CDR3 length: 14
J gene: TRBJ2-7

CDR3 DNA: TGTGCCAGCAGCCGCCGGGCCGCGGGGGAGAACACCGGGGAGCTGTTTTTT
CDR3 protein: CASSRRAAGENTGELFF
V gene: TRBV4-2
D gene: TRBD2
clone size: .
CDR3 length: 17
J gene: TRBJ2-2

CDR3 DNA: TGTGCCAGCAGCCAAGACAACTCTGGGGCCAACGTCCTGACTTTC
CDR3 protein: CASSQDNSGANVLTF
V gene: TRBV4-2
D gene: .
clone size: once
CDR3 length: 15
J gene: TRBJ2-6

CDR3 DNA: TGTGCCAGCAGCCAAGGGGCTGACGGGGGGAGTATAGAGACCCAGTACTTC
CDR3 protein: CASSQGADGGSIETQYF
V gene: TRBV4-2
D gene: TRBD2
clone size: .
CDR3 length: 17
J gene: TRBJ2-5

CDR3 DNA: TGTGCCAGCAGCCCGGGGGGGTATGGCTACACCTTC
CDR3 protein: CASSPGGYGYTF
V gene: TRBV7-2
D gene: .
clone size: .
CDR3 length: 12
J gene: TRBJ1-2

CDR3 DNA: TGTGCCACCAGCAGAGCCCGGGACGGCCTCTACGAGCAGTACTTC
CDR3 protein: CATSRARDGLYEQYF
V gene: TRBV15
D gene: .
clone size: .
CDR3 length: 15
J gene: TRBJ2-7

CDR3 DNA: TGTGCCAGCAGTGAGTCGCGGGGGAATCAATACTTC
CDR3 protein: CASSESRGNQYF
V gene: TRBV25-1
D gene: TRBD2
clone size: .
CDR3 length: 12
J gene: TRBJ2-4

CDR3 DNA: TGCGCCAGCAGCTTGGCGCAGAGTAATTCACCCCTCCACTTT
CDR3 protein: CASSLAQSNSPLHF
V gene: TRBV5-1
D gene: .
clone size: .
CDR3 length: 14
J gene: TRBJ1-6

CDR3 DNA: TGCGCCAGCAGCTTGGTCCTCGGATACGAGCAGTACTTC
CDR3 protein: CASSLVLGYEQYF
V gene: TRBV5-1
D gene: .
clone size: .
CDR3 length: 13
J gene: TRBJ2-7